The rows below give T cell receptor beta chains drawn from one sample of a study of human T cells and chemical hapten exposure. MiXCR, applied by TCRdb to the RACE reads, yields one record per CDR3 protein. Altogether 50,000 to 75,000 distinct CDR3 sequences are present, about 10% being singletons, with the ten largest covering less than 2.5%. The source was whole blood, collected in connection with sensitization to the hapten diphenylcyclopropenone (DPC). The receptors were sampled from a woman in her 30s with alopecia areata. Some clones in this sample may be carry-over from other donors' samples. Both conserved end residues are part of each CDR3. A D gene is named only where the DNA matches it firmly. Size is omitted from some rows. Given values are once, few, many or a class for expanded clones.

clone_size j_call v_call d_call cdr3_nt cdr3_aa
. TRBJ2-7 TRBV28 TRBD1 TGTGCCAGCATTGACAGGGCAACCTACGAGCAGTACTTC CASIDRATYEQYF
. TRBJ1-3 TRBV18 . TGTGCCAGCTCACCACGCGTGGGGGGACACTCTGGAAACACCATATATTTT CASSPRVGGHSGNTIYF
few TRBJ1-4 TRBV7-9 . TGTGCCAGCAGCAAGGGGACGGTTAATGAAAAACTGTTTTTT CASSKGTVNEKLFF
few TRBJ2-7 TRBV10-3 . TGTGCCATCACTTCCACGTACGGAGCCTACGAGCAGTACTTC CAITSTYGAYEQYF
. TRBJ2-7 TRBV28 . TGTGCCAGCAGTTTTTCTCTAGGGGAACTGACCTACGAGCAGTACTTC CASSFSLGELTYEQYF
many TRBJ2-7 TRBV11-2 TRBD2 TGTGCCAGCAGCCCGAGCGGGAGGGCAACCGAGCAGTACTTC CASSPSGRATEQYF
many TRBJ1-4 TRBV6-1 . TGTGCCAGCAGGCAGGGGACAACTAATGAAAAACTGTTTTTT CASRQGTTNEKLFF
. TRBJ2-7 TRBV20-1 . TGCAGTGCTAGTCCCCCCCAGGGCTACGAGCAGTACTTC CSASPPQGYEQYF
. TRBJ2-1 TRBV11-2 . TGTGCCAGCAGTCTGAGCGGTGAGCAGTTCTTC CASSLSGEQFF
few TRBJ1-2 TRBV5-1 . TGCGCCAGCAGCTCGTCCGAAGACTATGGCTACACCTTC CASSSSEDYGYTF
many TRBJ1-5 TRBV6-1 TRBD1 TGTGCCAGCAGTAAGACAGGGAATAGCAATCAGCCCCAGCATTTT CASSKTGNSNQPQHF
few TRBJ2-7 TRBV28 . TGTGCCAGCAGTTACGGGAGCCGCTACGAGCAGTACTTC CASSYGSRYEQYF
few TRBJ1-4 TRBV7-9 . TGTGCCAGCAGCTTATCCGGGATATTTGGGGAAAAACTGTTTTTT CASSLSGIFGEKLFF
few TRBJ2-6 TRBV7-9 . TGTGCCAGCAGCTTTACAGGGTTAGTTGCCTCTGGGGCCAACGTCCTGACTTTC CASSFTGLVASGANVLTF
. TRBJ2-5 TRBV30 . TGTGCCTGGAGTGTTTCCCAAGAGACCCAGTACTTC CAWSVSQETQYF
few TRBJ1-2 TRBV29-1 . TGCAGCGTTAAGGAGGGGGGCGACTATGGCTACACCTTC CSVKEGGDYGYTF
many TRBJ1-1 TRBV9 . TGTGCCAGCAGCGTTTCCGGAAGTCTGGGCACTGAAGCTTTCTTT CASSVSGSLGTEAFF
many TRBJ2-1 TRBV25-1 . TGTGCCAGCAGTGATGTTAATTCCGGGCCAAACAATGAGCAGTTCTTC CASSDVNSGPNNEQFF
. TRBJ2-7 TRBV7-2 TRBD1 TGTGCCAGCAGCTTAAAGGGGGCGCCAGGGCAGTACTTC CASSLKGAPGQYF
. TRBJ2-1 TRBV20-1 . TGCAGTGCTAGGGGGCGAGGGCCTGATAGTATTTCGTTCAATGAGCAGTTCTTC CSARGRGPDSISFNEQFF
few TRBJ2-1 TRBV6-2/TRBV6-3 TRBD2 TGTGCCAGCAGTTACTCGCGGGGGGCCGGGTTGAATGAGCAGTTCTTC CASSYSRGAGLNEQFF
few TRBJ2-7 TRBV4-3 . TGCGCCAGCAGCCAAGATTTTAGCCTAGTTTCCTACGAGCAGTACTTC CASSQDFSLVSYEQYF
few TRBJ2-2 TRBV7-3 TRBD2 TGTGCCAGCAGCTTAGGACTAGCGCCCGGGGAGCTGTTTTTT CASSLGLAPGELFF
. TRBJ1-1 TRBV6-6 . TGTGCCAGCAGTTACATCGGGGGCACTGAAGCTTTCTTT CASSYIGGTEAFF
. TRBJ2-3 TRBV28 . TGTGCCAGCAGTTTCAGGGACCTCACAGATACGCAGTATTTT CASSFRDLTDTQYF
. TRBJ2-5 TRBV30 . TGTGCCTGGAGTTACTCCGGGGAGACCCAGTACTTC CAWSYSGETQYF